The 23 T cell receptor beta chains in this list originate from one sample, sequenced in a study of blood T cell repertoires in COVID-19. The table came from immunoSEQ multiplex PCR; TCRdb's copy has only in-frame clones and leaves some out. The sample includes about 260,000 clones, 88% of them seen just once. Sequencing used peripheral blood. All receptors come from a human donor in a cohort sampled during active COVID-19.

As DNA, the CDR3 is TGCGCCAGCAGCCAAGAGAAACTCTACAATGAGCAGTTCTTC. It is translated as CASSQEKLYNEQFF. The chain recombines TRBV4-3 with TRBJ2-1; no firm D call. The CDR3 length is 14 residues. Germline V gives CDR1 LGHNA, CDR2 YSLEER. Trimming left V 0 bases short and J 3 bases short, with 6 bases between.

In this sample, this clone turned up once. The CDR3 DNA reads TGTGCCAGCAGTTTCGGGGGGCGCTCCGGAAACACCATATATTTT. Translated: CASSFGGRSGNTIYF. The chain joins TRBV28 to TRBJ1-3; weak D call: TRBD1 (6 bases). The CDR3 runs 15 residues. Trimming left V 3 bases short and J 4 bases short, with 13 bases between. Germline CDR1 and CDR2: MDHEN and SYDVKM.

The CDR3 region has the DNA TGTGCCAGCAGCTTGGGTGGCAGCTCTGGGGCCAACGTCCTGACTTTC. Encoded protein: CASSLGGSSGANVLTF. V and J are TRBV5-6 and TRBJ2-6; D gene unclear. CDR3 length: 16 amino acids. In germline, CDR1 is SGHDT, CDR2 YYEEEE. Trimming left V 0 bases short and J 0 bases short, with 7 bases between. Combining the CDR3 with reference TRBV5-6 and TRBJ2-6 gives the whole variable domain DAGVTQSPTHLIKTRGQQVTLRCSPKSGHDTVSWYQQALGQGPQFIFQYYEEEERQRGNFPDRFSGHQFPNYSSELNVNALLLGDSALYLCASSLGGSSGANVLTFGAGSRLTVL.

V is TRBV28 and J is TRBJ1-5; a weak D match, TRBD1 (6 bases). The CDR3 runs to 15 residues. Trimming pared 5 bases from V and 9 bases from J, leaving 20 bases between. Germline-derived CDR1 and CDR2 are MDHEN and SYDVKM. Here the CDR3 reads CASSPRDKRHAPQHF. CDR3 nucleotides: TGTGCCAGCAGTCCCCGGGACAAGCGCCATGCGCCCCAGCATTTT.

The chain employs TRBV2 and TRBJ2-2, with TRBD2 identical over 9 bases. CDR1 is SNHLY, CDR2 FYNNEI, per germline. The V and J ends lost 4 bases and 9 bases, in that order; junction bases with no gene match: 6. The CDR3 is 14 residues long. The DNA for the CDR3 is TGTGCCAGCAGTGGGCTAGCGGGGCCCCGGGAGCTGTTTTTT. This gives the protein CASSGLAGPRELFF.

V usage is TRBV20-1 and J usage is TRBJ2-5; no reliable D call. The V and J ends lost 5 bases and 4 bases respectively, with 8 bases between them. The CDR3 consists of 11 residues. Per germline, CDR1 DFQATT and CDR2 SNEGSKA (reference sequence). CDR3 DNA: TGCAGTGCTTTAGCCACAGAGACCCAGTACTTC. The encoded protein is CSALATETQYF.

The genes are TRBV12-3 or TRBV12-4 and TRBJ1-1, with 7 bases lining up with TRBD1. CDR3 length: 12 amino acids. J was trimmed by 10 bases and V by 7 bases; bases with no gene match: 9. This chain's CDR3 is CASTLDRAVAFF. The CDR3 coding sequence is TGTGCCAGCACCTTAGACAGGGCTGTAGCTTTCTTT.

The CDR3 bases are TGTGCCAGCATTCGGACTAGCGGGGGGCTAACCCCAGATACGCAGTATTTT. This translates into CASIRTSGGLTPDTQYF. The rearrangement joins TRBV28 to TRBJ2-3; 14 nucleotides line up with TRBD2. The ends lost 7 bases at V and 4 bases at J; junction bases unmatched: 10. CDR3 length equals 17 residues. Germline loops: CDR1 MDHEN, CDR2 SYDVKM.

The V gene is TRBV6-1, the J gene TRBJ1-1; D is ambiguous. Germline-derived CDR1 and CDR2 are MNHNS and SASEGT. This CDR3 spans 13 amino acids. Between the trimmed V and J ends, which lost 2 bases and 6 bases, there was a span of 10 bases. The CDR3 region is CASSETPRAEAFF. CDR3 DNA: TGTGCCAGCAGTGAAACCCCCCGGGCTGAAGCTTTCTTT.

This chain uses TRBV5-1 with TRBJ2-5, with 7 bases identical to TRBD2. Germline lookup yields CDR1 SGHRS and CDR2 YFSETQ. This CDR3 region has 14 residues. The ends lost 4 bases at V and 0 bases at J; junction bases unmatched: 3. This chain's CDR3 is CASSGGGHQETQYF. CDR3 coding DNA: TGCGCCAGCAGCGGGGGGGGACACCAAGAGACCCAGTACTTC. Complete variable domain (other parts from reference TRBV5-1 and TRBJ2-5): KAGVTQTPRYLIKTRGQQVTLSCSPISGHRSVSWYQQTPGQGLQFLFEYFSETQRNKGNFPGRFSGRQFSNSRSEMNVSTLELGDSALYLCASSGGGHQETQYFGPGTRLLVL.

This clone was observed once. The J gene is TRBJ1-2, the V gene TRBV6-5; 7 nucleotides line up with TRBD1. V dropped 5 bases and J dropped 6; count of bases not matched to a gene: 6. Germline loops: CDR1 MNHEY, CDR2 SVGAGI. This CDR3 is 13 amino acids long. CDR3 coding DNA: TGTGCCAGCAGTCCCCATACAGGGGATGGCTACACCTTC. This codes for CASSPHTGDGYTF.

V usage is TRBV3-1 (or the pseudogene TRBV3-2) and J usage is TRBJ2-5, with 8 bases that match TRBD1. From germline, CDR1 is LGHDT and CDR2 YNNKEL (reference sequence). The CDR3 length is 14 residues. J gave up 5 bases and V 0 bases, and 2 bases lay outside the gene matches. CDR3 bases: TGTGCCAGCAGCCAAGATACAGGGGGTGAGACCCAGTACTTC. The encoded protein is CASSQDTGGETQYF.

This chain uses TRBV24-1 with TRBJ1-1; TRBD1 might be the D (5 bases). Trimming took 11 bases from V and 4 from J, leaving 10 bases between them. This CDR3 has 11 amino acids. CDR1 and CDR2 from the germline V gene are KGHDR and SFDVKD. The CDR3 DNA reads TGTGCCATCCGCGGGGCCACTGAAGCTTTCTTT. Translation gives CAIRGATEAFF.

This rearrangement joins TRBV7-9 to TRBJ2-2; 8 nucleotides agree with TRBD1. Germline V gene data show CDR1 as SEHNR and CDR2 as FQNEAQ (reference sequence). Trimming at V came to 5 bases and at J to 7 bases, leaving 6 bases not matched to a gene. CDR3 length: 14 amino acids. The CDR3 DNA reads as TGTGCCAGCAGCCTCGGGACAGGCGGCGGGGAGCTGTTTTTT. Translation gives CASSLGTGGGELFF.

This chain links TRBV19 with TRBJ2-7; D is possibly TRBD1 (5 bases). CDR1 and CDR2 from the germline V gene are LNHDA and SQIVND (reference sequence). The CDR3 is 13 amino acids. Trimming cost V 9 bases and J 7 bases, with 19 bases left between them. The CDR3 region is CASAVGQGREQYF. CDR3 sequence (DNA): TGTGCCAGCGCCGTGGGCCAGGGTAGAGAGCAGTACTTC.

V gene TRBV24-1 combines with J gene TRBJ1-1, with D maybe TRBD1 (5 bases). The CDR3 totals 14 residues. Trimming took 7 bases from V and 3 from J, leaving 14 bases between them. Germline V CDR1 and CDR2: KGHDR, SFDVKD. The CDR3 DNA reads as TGTGCCACCAGGACAACTACAGGAGACACTGAAGCTTTCTTT. Residues: CATRTTTGDTEAFF.

V gene TRBV6-5 combines with J gene TRBJ2-5, with TRBD2 as a possible D gene (5 bases). There are 14 residues in the CDR3. CDR1 and CDR2 (germline): MNHEY, SVGAGI. Trimming cost V 0 bases and J 5 bases, with 10 bases left between them. CDR3: CASSYSRDGETQYF. Here the CDR3 DNA reads TGTGCCAGCAGTTACTCCCGGGATGGGGAGACCCAGTACTTC.

The chain carries TRBV4-1 and TRBJ1-4, with D uncertain. CDR3 length equals 18 residues. Germline CDR1 reads MGHRA; CDR2 reads YSYEKL. The V end lost 5 bases, the J end lost 0 bases, and 19 bases lay between the germline ends. The CDR3 nucleotides read TGCGCCAGCAGCGCCGGGGTAAGGACGGACGCAACTAATGAAAAACTGTTTTTT. It codes for CASSAGVRTDATNEKLFF.

This clone was detected a few times. The J gene is TRBJ2-7, the V gene TRBV4-1; 7 nucleotides line up with TRBD2. After removal of 6 bases from V and 6 bases from J, the junction contained 11 bases not matched to a gene. Germline V lookup: CDR1 MGHRA, CDR2 YSYEKL. The CDR3 is 14 amino acids. CDR3 residues: CASSRAPTGGEQYF. DNA of the CDR3: TGCGCCAGCAGTCGTGCCCCCACGGGAGGCGAGCAGTACTTC.

In the case of this clone: The junction and the germline gene differ at one end; a read error may be behind it. The V call is TRBV7-7, the J call TRBJ2-3, with TRBD2 as a possible D gene (5 bases). In germline, CDR1 is SSHAT, CDR2 FNYEAQ (reference sequence). The CDR3 sequence is 13 residues long. CDR3 residues: CASSFEGGDTQYF. The CDR3 DNA is TGTGCTAGCAGCTTTGAGGGTGGAGATACGCAGTATTTT. The full variable domain, its missing parts supplied by reference TRBV7-7 and TRBJ2-3, is GAGVSQSPRYKVTKRGQDVTLRCDPISSHATLYWYQQALGQGPEFLTYFNYEAQPDKSGLPSDRFSAERPEGSISTLTIQRTEQRDSAMYRCASSFEGGDTQYFGPGTRLTVL.

The genes are TRBV5-8 and TRBJ1-1; a possible D gene is TRBD1 (5 bases). V lost 5 bases to trimming and J lost 4 bases, with 12 bases between them. The CDR3 totals 13 residues. Germline V gene sequence: CDR1 SGHTS, CDR2 YDEGEE. As DNA, the CDR3 is TGTGCCAGCAGGGGGAGGGGTTTCACTGAAGCTTTCTTT. Translated, it gives CASRGRGFTEAFF.

This chain connects TRBV3-1 (or the pseudogene TRBV3-2) to TRBJ2-7; TRBD2 is a possible D gene (6 bases). The CDR3 extends over 17 amino acids. Deletions cut 0 bases from V and 1 base from J, with 16 bases between. Germline V gene sequence: CDR1 LGHDT, CDR2 YNNKEL (reference sequence). The CDR3: CASSQEFGGDISYEQYF. The CDR3 DNA reads as TGTGCCAGCAGCCAAGAGTTCGGGGGAGATATATCCTACGAGCAGTACTTC.

This chain connects TRBV19 to TRBJ1-5; 7 positions agree with TRBD1. V trimming: 7 bases; J trimming: 7 bases; junction bases outside the gene matches: 10. The length of the CDR3 is 14 residues. Germline lookup yields CDR1 LNHDA and CDR2 SQIVND (reference sequence). The CDR3 spells CASNWDRGNQPQHF. CDR3 DNA sequence: TGTGCCAGTAATTGGGACAGAGGGAACCAGCCCCAGCATTTT.